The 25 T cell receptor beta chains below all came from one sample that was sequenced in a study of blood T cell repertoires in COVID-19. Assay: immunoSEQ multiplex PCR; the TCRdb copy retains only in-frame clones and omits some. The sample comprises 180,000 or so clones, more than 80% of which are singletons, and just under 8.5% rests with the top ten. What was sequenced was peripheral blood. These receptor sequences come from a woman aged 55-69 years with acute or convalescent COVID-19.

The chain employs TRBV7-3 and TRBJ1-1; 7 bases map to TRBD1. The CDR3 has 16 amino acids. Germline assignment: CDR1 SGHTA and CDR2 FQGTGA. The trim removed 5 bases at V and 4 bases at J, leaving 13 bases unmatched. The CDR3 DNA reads TGTGCCAGCAGCACGGGACAGCTCCGTGGGGGCACTGAAGCTTTCTTT. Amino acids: CASSTGQLRGGTEAFF. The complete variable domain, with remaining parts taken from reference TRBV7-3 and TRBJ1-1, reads GAGVSQTPSNKVTEKGKYVELRCDPISGHTALYWYRQSLGQGPEFLIYFQGTGAADDSGLPNDRFFAVRPEGSVSTLKIQRTERGDSAVYLCASSTGQLRGGTEAFFGQGTRLTVV.

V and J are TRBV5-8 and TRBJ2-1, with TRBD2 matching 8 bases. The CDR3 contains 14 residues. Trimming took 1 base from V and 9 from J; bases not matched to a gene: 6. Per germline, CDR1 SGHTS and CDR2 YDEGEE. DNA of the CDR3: TGTGCCAGCAGCTTGAGCGGGAGCTTCACTGAGCAGTTCTTC. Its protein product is CASSLSGSFTEQFF.

The CDR3 spells CASSIRAQLSGLSGNTIYF. The CDR3 DNA follows: TGTGCCAGCAGCATCCGGGCCCAGTTGTCAGGGCTTTCTGGAAACACCATATATTTT. This rearrangement joins TRBV9 to TRBJ1-3, with D possibly TRBD1 on 5 matching bases. The CDR3 has 19 amino acids. Trimming took off 4 bases at V and 1 base at J, with 24 bases between the two ends. Germline-derived CDR1 and CDR2 are SGDLS and YYNGEE. The entire variable domain, with the rest obtained from reference TRBV9 and TRBJ1-3, is as follows: DSGVTQTPKHLITATGQRVTLRCSPRSGDLSVYWYQQSLDQGLQFLIQYYNGEERAKGNILERFSAQQFPDLHSELNLSSLELGDSALYFCASSIRAQLSGLSGNTIYFGEGSWLTVV.

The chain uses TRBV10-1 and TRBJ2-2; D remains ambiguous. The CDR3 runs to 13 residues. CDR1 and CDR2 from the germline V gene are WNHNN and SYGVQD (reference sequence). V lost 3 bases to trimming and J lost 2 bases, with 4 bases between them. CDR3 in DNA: TGCGCCAGCAGTGACTACAACACCGGGGAGCTGTTTTTT. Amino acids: CASSDYNTGELFF.

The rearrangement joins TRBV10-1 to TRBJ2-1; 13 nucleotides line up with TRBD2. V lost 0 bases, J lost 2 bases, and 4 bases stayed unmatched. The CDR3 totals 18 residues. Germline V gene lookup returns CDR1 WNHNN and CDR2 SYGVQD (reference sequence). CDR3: CASSESRTSGSTYNEQFF. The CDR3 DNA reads TGCGCCAGCAGTGAGTCCCGGACTAGCGGGAGTACCTACAATGAGCAGTTCTTC.

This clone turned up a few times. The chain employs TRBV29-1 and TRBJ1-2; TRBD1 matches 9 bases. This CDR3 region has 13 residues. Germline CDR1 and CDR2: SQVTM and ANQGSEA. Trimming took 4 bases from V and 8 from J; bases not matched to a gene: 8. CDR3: CSVVPGTGFGYTF. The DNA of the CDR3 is TGCAGCGTTGTCCCCGGGACAGGGTTCGGCTACACCTTC.

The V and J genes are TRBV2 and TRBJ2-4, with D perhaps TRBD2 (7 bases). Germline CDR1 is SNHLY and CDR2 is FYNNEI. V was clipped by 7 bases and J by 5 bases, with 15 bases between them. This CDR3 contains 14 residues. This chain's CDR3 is CASKRGHGENIQYF. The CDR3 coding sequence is TGTGCCAGCAAGCGGGGACACGGAGAAAACATTCAGTACTTC.

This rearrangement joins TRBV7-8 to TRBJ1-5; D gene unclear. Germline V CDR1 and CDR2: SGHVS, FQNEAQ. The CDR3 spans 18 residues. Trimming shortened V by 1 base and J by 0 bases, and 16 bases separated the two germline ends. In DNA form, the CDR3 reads TGTGCCAGCAGCTTAGGGGTCAGCGCCTCAAATAGCAATCAGCCCCAGCATTTT. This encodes CASSLGVSASNSNQPQHF.

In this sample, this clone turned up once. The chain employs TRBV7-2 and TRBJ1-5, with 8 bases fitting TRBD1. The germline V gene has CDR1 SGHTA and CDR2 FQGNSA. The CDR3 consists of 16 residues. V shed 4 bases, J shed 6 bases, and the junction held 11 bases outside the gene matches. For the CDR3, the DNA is TGTGCCAGCAGCTCCGGACAGGGCGGTTCAAGTCAGCCCCAGCATTTT. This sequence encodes CASSSGQGGSSQPQHF.

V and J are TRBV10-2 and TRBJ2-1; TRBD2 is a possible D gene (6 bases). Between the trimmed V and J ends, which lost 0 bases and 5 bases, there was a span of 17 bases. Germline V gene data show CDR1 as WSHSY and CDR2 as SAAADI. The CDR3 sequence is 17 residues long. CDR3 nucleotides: TGCGCCAGCAGTGAGTCCTCTTCCGGGACTTTCCACAATGAGCAGTTCTTC. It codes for CASSESSSGTFHNEQFF.

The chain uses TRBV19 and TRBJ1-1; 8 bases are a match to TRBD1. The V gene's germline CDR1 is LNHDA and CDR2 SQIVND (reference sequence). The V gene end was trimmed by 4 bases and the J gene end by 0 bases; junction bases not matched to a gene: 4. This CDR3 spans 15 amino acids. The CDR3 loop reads CASSNRQGLNTEAFF. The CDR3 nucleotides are TGTGCCAGTAGTAACAGACAGGGGTTGAACACTGAAGCTTTCTTT.

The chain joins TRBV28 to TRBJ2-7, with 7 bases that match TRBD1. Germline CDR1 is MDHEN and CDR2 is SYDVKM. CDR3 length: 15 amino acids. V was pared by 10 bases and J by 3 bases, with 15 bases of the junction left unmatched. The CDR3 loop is CAKRSGTALYYEQYF. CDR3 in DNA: TGTGCCAAACGGTCCGGGACAGCCTTATACTACGAGCAGTACTTC.

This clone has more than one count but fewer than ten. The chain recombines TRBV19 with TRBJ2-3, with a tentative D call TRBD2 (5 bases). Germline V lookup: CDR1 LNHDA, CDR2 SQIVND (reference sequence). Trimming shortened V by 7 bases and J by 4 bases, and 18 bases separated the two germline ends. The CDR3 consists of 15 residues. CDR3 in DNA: TGTGCCAGTACCTTGGGGAGCGGAGGCGCAGATACGCAGTATTTT. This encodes CASTLGSGGADTQYF.

CDR3 bases: TGTGCCACCAGCAGAGAACGCCGGGGGACTGAGCAGTTCTTC. As protein: CATSRERRGTEQFF. V gene TRBV15 combines with J gene TRBJ2-1; D is perhaps TRBD2 (6 bases). Trimming stripped 0 bases from V and 9 bases from J, with 12 bases between. The V gene's germline CDR1 is LNHNV and CDR2 YYDKDF (reference sequence). The CDR3 length is 14 residues.

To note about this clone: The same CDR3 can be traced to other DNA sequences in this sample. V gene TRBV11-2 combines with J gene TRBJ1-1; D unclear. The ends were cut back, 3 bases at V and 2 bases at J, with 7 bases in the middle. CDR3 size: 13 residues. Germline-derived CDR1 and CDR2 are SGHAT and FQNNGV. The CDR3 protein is CASSFRGNTEAFF. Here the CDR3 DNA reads TGTGCCAGCAGCTTCCGCGGCAACACTGAAGCTTTCTTT.

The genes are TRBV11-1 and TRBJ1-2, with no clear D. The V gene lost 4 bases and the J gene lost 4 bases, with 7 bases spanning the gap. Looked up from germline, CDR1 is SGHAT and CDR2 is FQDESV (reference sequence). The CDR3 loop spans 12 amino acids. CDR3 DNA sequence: TGTGCCAGCAGCTCACAGTCCTATGGCTACACCTTC. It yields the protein CASSSQSYGYTF. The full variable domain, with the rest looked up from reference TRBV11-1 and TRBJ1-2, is EAEVAQSPRYKITEKSQAVAFWCDPISGHATLYWYRQILGQGPELLVQFQDESVVDDSQLPKDRFSAERLKGVDSTLKIQPAELGDSAMYLCASSSQSYGYTFGSGTRLTVV.

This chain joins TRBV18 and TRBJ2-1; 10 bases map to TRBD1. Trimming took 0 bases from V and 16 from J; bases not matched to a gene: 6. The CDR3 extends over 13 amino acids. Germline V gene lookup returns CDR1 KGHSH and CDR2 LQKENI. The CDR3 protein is CASSPPGDRGFFF. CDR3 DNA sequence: TGTGCCAGCTCACCACCGGGGGACAGGGGATTTTTCTTC.

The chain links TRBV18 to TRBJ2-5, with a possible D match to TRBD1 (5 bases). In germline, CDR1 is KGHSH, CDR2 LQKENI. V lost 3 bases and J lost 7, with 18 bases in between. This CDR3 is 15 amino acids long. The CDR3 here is CASSPELGPQGTQYF. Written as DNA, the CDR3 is TGTGCCAGCTCACCTGAGCTAGGCCCCCAGGGGACCCAGTACTTC.

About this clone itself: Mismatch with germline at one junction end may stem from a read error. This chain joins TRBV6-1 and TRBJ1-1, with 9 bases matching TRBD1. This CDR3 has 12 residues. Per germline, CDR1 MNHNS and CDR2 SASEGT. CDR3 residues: CASSEGGTGIDF. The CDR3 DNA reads TGTGCCAGCAGTGAGGGCGGGACAGGGATTGACTTT.

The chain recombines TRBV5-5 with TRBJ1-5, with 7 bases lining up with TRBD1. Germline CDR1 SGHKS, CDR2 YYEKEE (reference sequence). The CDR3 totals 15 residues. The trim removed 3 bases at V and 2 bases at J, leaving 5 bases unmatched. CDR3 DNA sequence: TGTGCCAGCAGCTGGGCAGGGGGAGGCAATCAGCCCCAGCATTTT. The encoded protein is CASSWAGGGNQPQHF.

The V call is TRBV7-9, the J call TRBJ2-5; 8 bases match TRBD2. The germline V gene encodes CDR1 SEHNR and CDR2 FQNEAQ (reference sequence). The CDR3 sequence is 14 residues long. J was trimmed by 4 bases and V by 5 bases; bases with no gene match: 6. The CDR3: CASSPGTRSETQYF. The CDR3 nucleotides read TGTGCCAGCAGCCCCGGGACTAGATCAGAGACCCAGTACTTC.

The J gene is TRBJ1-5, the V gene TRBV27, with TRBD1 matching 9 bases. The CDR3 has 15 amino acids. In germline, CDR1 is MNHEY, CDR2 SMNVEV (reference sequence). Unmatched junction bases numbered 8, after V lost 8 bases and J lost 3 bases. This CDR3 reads CASAKTGGPNQPQHF. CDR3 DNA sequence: TGTGCCAGCGCCAAAACAGGGGGCCCCAATCAGCCCCAGCATTTT.

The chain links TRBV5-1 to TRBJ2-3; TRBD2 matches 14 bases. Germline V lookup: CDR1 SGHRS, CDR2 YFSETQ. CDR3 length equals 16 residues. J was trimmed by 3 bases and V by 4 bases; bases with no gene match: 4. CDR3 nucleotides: TGCGCCAGCAGCCCCGGACTAGCGGGAGGAACAGATACGCAGTATTTT. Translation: CASSPGLAGGTDTQYF.

In DNA form, the CDR3 reads TGTGCCAGCAGCCCGGGCCCCGGGACAGGGTTACAGCCCCAGCATTTT. It yields the protein CASSPGPGTGLQPQHF. The V gene is TRBV28, the J gene TRBJ1-5, with 9 bases fitting TRBD1. This CDR3 comprises 16 residues. Trimming cost V 6 bases and J 7 bases; bases outside gene matches: 13. Germline CDR1 MDHEN, CDR2 SYDVKM.

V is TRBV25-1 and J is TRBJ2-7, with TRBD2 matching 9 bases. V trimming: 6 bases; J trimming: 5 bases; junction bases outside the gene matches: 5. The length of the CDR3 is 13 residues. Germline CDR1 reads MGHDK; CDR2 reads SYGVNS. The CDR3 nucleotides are TGTGCCAGCAGAACTCCTAGCGGGAACGAGCAGTACGTC. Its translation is CASRTPSGNEQYV.